This T cell receptor beta chain came from a study of human T cells and chemical hapten exposure. This clonotype has ten or more counts. Individual cDNA molecules had unique molecular identifiers attached to them by the library. TCRdb redid the calling of the RACE reads with MiXCR, one entry per CDR3 protein. The sample lists approximately 41,000 distinct CDR3 sequences; 7.6% were seen once. Time point denoted: pre-sensitization, week 0. Treatment meaning: therapeutic diphenylcyclopropenone sensitization with weekly scalp DPC. Germline V CDR1 and CDR2: SGDLS, YYNGEE. Trimming pared 0 bases from V and 5 bases from J, leaving 9 bases between. The CDR3 has 15 residues.

Sequencing was performed on whole blood, taken in connection with sensitization to the hapten diphenylcyclopropenone (DPC). V usage is TRBV9 and J usage is TRBJ1-6; D possibly corresponds to TRBD1 (5 bases). The sequence was obtained from a woman between 45 and 60 years old with alopecia areata. Some clones in this sample may be carry-over from other donors' samples. CDR3 bases: TGTGCCAGCAGCGTAGTAGGACAAAATAATTCACCCCTCCACTTT. Its translation: CASSVVGQNNSPLHF. The full variable domain, completed using reference TRBV9 and TRBJ1-6, is DSGVTQTPKHLITATGQRVTLRCSPRSGDLSVYWYQQSLDQGLQFLIQYYNGEERAKGNILERFSAQQFPDLHSELNLSSLELGDSALYFCASSVVGQNNSPLHFGNGTRLTVT.